The 7 T cell receptor beta chains in this list originate from one sample, sequenced in a study of human T cells and chemical hapten exposure. TCRdb itself ran the RACE reads through MiXCR, one entry per CDR3 protein. Of around 95,000 distinct CDR3 sequences detected, more than 10% appear once; the ten largest clones hold about 3%. Specified time point: pre-sensitization, week 0. The treatment denotes: therapeutic diphenylcyclopropenone sensitization with weekly scalp DPC. The source material was whole blood, sampled in connection with sensitization to the hapten diphenylcyclopropenone (DPC). These receptors were obtained from a woman in her sixties with alopecia areata. Some clones in this sample may be carry-over from other donors' samples.

The chain links TRBV30 to TRBJ2-6; the D is unclear. The CDR3 is made up of 16 amino acids. Germline-derived CDR1 and CDR2 are GTSNPN and SVGIG (reference sequence). V was clipped by 0 bases and J by 0 bases, with 9 bases between them. The CDR3 nucleotides are TGTGCCTGGAGTGTACACCCGGGCTCTGGGGCCAACGTCCTGACTTTC. As protein: CAWSVHPGSGANVLTF.

This clonotype was seen repeatedly, ten times or more. This chain joins TRBV10-3 and TRBJ1-6, with D possibly being TRBD1 (6 bases). The CDR3 loop spans 13 amino acids. Trimming took 4 bases from V and 7 from J, leaving 8 bases between them. Germline V gives CDR1 ENHRY, CDR2 SYGVKD. CDR3 residues: CAISGTDNSPLHF. The DNA of the CDR3 is TGTGCCATCAGTGGGACAGACAATTCACCCCTCCACTTT.

The rearrangement uses TRBV29-1 and TRBJ2-1, with a weak D call TRBD2 (6 bases). This CDR3 region has 17 residues. Trimming removed 4 bases at V and 0 bases at J, with 19 bases between. Germline CDR1 SQVTM, CDR2 ANQGSEA. In nucleotides, the CDR3 is TGCAGCGTTGCTCCAGCCCGGGAGACCAGCTCCTACAATGAGCAGTTCTTC. Translating it yields CSVAPARETSSYNEQFF.

This clonotype was seen a few times. V and J are TRBV5-6 and TRBJ2-2, with D maybe TRBD1 (5 bases). CDR3 size: 15 residues. Germline V gene sequence: CDR1 SGHDT, CDR2 YYEEEE. Trimming removed 2 bases from V and 2 bases from J, with 10 bases in between. As DNA, the CDR3 is TGTGCCAGCAGCTTCGGACACTCTAACACCGGGGAGCTGTTTTTT. Amino acid sequence: CASSFGHSNTGELFF.

This clonotype was observed once. This chain uses TRBV7-6 with TRBJ2-6; tentative D call: TRBD1 (5 bases). Trimming stripped 7 bases from V and 4 bases from J, with 17 bases between. CDR3 length: 16 residues. CDR1 is SGHVS and CDR2 is FNYEAQ in the germline V gene. The CDR3 protein is CASTLEKGNGANVLTF. The CDR3 nucleotides read TGTGCCAGCACCCTAGAGAAGGGGAACGGGGCCAACGTCCTGACTTTC.

In this sample, this clonotype turned up many times. This chain connects TRBV10-1 to TRBJ2-1; the match to TRBD2 covers 10 bases. Germline CDR1 reads WNHNN; CDR2 reads SYGVQD (reference sequence). The CDR3 has 17 amino acids. V gave up 5 bases and J gave up 1 base; unmatched junction bases: 8. Here the CDR3 reads CASSLLAGVTSYNEQFF. CDR3 nucleotides: TGCGCCAGCAGTTTGCTAGCGGGGGTGACATCCTACAATGAGCAGTTCTTC.

This chain joins TRBV2 and TRBJ1-1; the D gene is possibly TRBD1 (6 bases). The ends were cut back, 6 bases at V and 4 bases at J, with 15 bases in the middle. The CDR3 is 14 residues long. Germline CDR1 and CDR2: SNHLY and FYNNEI. This CDR3 is CASSPTGFGTEAFF. The CDR3 DNA reads as TGTGCCAGCAGCCCAACAGGGTTTGGCACTGAAGCTTTCTTT.